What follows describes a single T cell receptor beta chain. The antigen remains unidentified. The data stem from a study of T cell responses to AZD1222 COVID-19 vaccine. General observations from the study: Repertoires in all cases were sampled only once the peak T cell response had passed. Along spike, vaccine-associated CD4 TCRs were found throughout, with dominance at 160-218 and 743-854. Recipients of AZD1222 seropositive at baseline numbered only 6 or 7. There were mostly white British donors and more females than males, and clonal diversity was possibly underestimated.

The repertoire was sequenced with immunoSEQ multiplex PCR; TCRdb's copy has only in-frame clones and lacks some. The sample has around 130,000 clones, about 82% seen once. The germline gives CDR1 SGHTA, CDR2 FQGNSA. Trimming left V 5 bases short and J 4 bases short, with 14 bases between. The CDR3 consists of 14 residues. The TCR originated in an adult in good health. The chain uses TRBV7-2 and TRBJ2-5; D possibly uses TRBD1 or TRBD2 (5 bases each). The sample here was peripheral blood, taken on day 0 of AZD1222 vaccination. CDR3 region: CASSGGRVVETQYF. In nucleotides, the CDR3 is TGTGCCAGCAGCGGAGGCAGGGTTGTAGAGACCCAGTACTTC.